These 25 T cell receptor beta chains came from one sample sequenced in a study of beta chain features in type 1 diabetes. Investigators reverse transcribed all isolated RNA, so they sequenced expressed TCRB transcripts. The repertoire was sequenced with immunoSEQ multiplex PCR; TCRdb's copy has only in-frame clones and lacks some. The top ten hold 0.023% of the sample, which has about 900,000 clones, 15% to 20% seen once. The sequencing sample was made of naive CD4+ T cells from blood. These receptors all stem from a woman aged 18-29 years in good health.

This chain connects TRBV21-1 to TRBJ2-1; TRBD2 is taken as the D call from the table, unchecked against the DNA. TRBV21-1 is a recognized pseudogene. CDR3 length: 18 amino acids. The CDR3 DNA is TGTGCCAGCAGCAAACCCGGGACTAGCGGGGCTACGGGGAATGAGCAATTCTTC. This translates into CASSKPGTSGATGNEQFF.

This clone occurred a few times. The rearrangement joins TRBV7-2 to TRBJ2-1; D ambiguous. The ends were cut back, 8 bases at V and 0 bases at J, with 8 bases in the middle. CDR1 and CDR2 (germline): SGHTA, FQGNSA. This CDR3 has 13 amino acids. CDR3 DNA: TGTGCCAGCGGGCAGAGCTCCTACAATGAGCAGTTCTTC. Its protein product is CASGQSSYNEQFF.

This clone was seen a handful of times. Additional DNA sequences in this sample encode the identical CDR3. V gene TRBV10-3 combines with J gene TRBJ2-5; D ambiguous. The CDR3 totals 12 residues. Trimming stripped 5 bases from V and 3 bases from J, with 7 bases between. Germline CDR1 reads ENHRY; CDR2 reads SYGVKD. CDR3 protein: CAISSREETQYF. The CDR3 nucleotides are TGTGCCATCAGTAGCCGGGAAGAGACCCAGTACTTC.

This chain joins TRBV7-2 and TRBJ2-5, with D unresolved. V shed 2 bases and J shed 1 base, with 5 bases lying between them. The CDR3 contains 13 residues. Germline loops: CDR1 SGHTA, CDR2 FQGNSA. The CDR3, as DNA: TGTGCCAGCAGCTTAAAGGCCCAAGAGACCCAGTACTTC. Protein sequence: CASSLKAQETQYF.

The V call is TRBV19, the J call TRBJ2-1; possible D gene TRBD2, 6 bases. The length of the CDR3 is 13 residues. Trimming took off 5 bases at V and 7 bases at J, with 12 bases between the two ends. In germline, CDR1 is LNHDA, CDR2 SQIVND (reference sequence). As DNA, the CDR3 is TGTGCCAGTAGTGCGGGGCACACGAATGAGCAGTTCTTC. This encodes CASSAGHTNEQFF.

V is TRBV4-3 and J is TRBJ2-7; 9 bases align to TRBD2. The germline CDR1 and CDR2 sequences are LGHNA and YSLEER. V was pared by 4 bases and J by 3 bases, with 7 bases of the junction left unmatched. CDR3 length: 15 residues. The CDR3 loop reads CASSLMREGLYEQYF. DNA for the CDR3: TGCGCCAGCAGCCTGATGCGGGAGGGCCTCTACGAGCAGTACTTC.

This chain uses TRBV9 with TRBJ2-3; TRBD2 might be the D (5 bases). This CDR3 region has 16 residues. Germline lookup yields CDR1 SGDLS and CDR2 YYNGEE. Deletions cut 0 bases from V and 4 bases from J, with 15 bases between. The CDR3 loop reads CASSVGFTGFADTQYF. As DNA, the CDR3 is TGTGCCAGCAGCGTAGGTTTTACGGGATTCGCAGATACGCAGTATTTT.

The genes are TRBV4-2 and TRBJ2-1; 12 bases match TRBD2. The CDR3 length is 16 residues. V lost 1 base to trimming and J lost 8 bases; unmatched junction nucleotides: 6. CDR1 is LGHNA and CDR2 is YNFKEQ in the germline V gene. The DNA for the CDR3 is TGTGCCAGCAGCCAAGGGAGGACTAGCGGGATTCATGAGCAGTTCTTC. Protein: CASSQGRTSGIHEQFF.

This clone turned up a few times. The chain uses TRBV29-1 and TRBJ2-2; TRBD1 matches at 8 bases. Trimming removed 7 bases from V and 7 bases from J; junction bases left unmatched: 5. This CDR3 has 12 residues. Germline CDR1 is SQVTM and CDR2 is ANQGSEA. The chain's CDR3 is CSAATGVGELFF. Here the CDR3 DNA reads TGCAGCGCCGCGACAGGGGTCGGGGAGCTGTTTTTT.

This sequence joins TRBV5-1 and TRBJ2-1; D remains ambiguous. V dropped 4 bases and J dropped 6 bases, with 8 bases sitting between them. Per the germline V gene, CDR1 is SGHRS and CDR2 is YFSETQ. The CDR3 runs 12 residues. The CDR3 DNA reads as TGCGCCAGCAGCACCCCAGGCAATGAGCAGTTCTTC. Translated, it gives CASSTPGNEQFF.

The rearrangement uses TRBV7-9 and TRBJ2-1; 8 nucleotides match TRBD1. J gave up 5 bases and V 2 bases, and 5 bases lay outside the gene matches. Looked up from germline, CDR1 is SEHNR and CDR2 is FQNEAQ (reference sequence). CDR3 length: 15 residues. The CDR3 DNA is TGTGCCAGCAGCTTATCTCAGGGGGCTGACAATGAGCAGTTCTTC. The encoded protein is CASSLSQGADNEQFF.

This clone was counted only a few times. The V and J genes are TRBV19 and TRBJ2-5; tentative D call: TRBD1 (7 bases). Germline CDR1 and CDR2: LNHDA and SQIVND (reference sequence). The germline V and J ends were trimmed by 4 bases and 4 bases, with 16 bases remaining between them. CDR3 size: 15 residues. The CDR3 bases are TGTGCCAGTAGTACCCGGGGGACAGTGAGAGAGACCCAGTACTTC. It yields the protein CASSTRGTVRETQYF.

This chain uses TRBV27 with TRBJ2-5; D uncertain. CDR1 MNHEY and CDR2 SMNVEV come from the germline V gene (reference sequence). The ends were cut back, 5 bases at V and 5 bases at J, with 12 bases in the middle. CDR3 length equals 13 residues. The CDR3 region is CASSRPGLETQYF. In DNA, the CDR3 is TGTGCCAGCAGTAGACCGGGTCTTGAGACCCAGTACTTC.

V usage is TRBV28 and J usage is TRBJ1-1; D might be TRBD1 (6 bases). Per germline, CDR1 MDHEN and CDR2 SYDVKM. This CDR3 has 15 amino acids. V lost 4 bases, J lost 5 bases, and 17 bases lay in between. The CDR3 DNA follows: TGTGCCAGCAGTTCGACAGGAGCCCCAACAACTGAAGCTTTCTTT. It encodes CASSSTGAPTTEAFF.

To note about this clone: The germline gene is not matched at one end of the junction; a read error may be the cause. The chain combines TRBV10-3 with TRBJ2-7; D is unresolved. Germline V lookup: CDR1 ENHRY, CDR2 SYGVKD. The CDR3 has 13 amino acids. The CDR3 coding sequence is TGTGCCAGCAGTTACTCCTACTCCTACGAGCAGTACTTC. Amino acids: CASSYSYSYEQYF.

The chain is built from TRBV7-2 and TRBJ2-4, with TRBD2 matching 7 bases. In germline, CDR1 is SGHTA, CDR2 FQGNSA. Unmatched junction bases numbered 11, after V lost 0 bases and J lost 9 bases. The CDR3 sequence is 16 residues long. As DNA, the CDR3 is TGTGCCAGCAGCTTAGCGGGAGGACTAGGAATCAGCATTCAGTACTTC. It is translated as CASSLAGGLGISIQYF. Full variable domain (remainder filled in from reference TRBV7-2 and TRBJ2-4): GAGVSQSPSNKVTEKGKDVELRCDPISGHTALYWYRQSLGQGLEFLIYFQGNSAPDKSGLPSDRFSAERTGGSVSTLTIQRTQQEDSAVYLCASSLAGGLGISIQYFGAGTRLSVL.

CDR3 coding DNA: TGTGCCATCAGTCCCACAGGGCGTAATACTGAAGCTTTCTTT. It translates to CAISPTGRNTEAFF. V and J are TRBV10-3 and TRBJ1-1, with D possibly TRBD1 on 6 matching bases. The CDR3 covers 14 residues. Trimming took 5 bases from V and 5 from J, leaving 15 bases between them. Per germline, CDR1 ENHRY and CDR2 SYGVKD.

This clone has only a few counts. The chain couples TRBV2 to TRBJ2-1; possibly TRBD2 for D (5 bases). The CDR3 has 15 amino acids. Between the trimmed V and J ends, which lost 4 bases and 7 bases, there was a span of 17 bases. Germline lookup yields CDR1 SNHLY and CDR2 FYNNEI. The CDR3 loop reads CASSGESGWSNEQFF. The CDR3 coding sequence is TGTGCCAGCAGTGGGGAATCGGGATGGTCGAATGAGCAGTTCTTC.

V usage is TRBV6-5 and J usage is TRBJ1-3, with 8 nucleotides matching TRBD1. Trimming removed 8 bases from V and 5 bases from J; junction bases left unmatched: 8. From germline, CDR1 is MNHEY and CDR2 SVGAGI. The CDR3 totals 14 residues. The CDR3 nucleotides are TGTGCCAGCGGCCGACAGGGGACTAGAAACACCATATATTTT. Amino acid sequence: CASGRQGTRNTIYF.

The DNA of the CDR3 is TGTGCCAGCAGCTTCGTCGGACTAGCGGAAGAGACCCAGTACTTC. Protein: CASSFVGLAEETQYF. The chain links TRBV5-6 to TRBJ2-5, with 10 bases that match TRBD2. The length of the CDR3 is 15 residues. CDR1 is SGHDT and CDR2 is YYEEEE in the germline V gene. The V gene end was trimmed by 2 bases and the J gene end by 3 bases; junction bases not matched to a gene: 4.

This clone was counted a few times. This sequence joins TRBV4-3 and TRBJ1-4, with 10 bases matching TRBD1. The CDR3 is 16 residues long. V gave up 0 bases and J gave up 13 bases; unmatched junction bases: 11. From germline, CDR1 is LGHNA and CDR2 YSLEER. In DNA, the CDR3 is TGCGCCAGCAGCCAAGATCGGGACAGGGGTCTCTATCTACTGTTTTTT. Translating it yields CASSQDRDRGLYLLFF.

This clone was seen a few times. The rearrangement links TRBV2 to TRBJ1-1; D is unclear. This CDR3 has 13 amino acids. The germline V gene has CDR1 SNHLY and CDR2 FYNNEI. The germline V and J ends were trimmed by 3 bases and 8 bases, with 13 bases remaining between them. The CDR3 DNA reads TGTGCCAGCAGTGAGTCGGTTGCGAGAGAAGCTTTCTTT. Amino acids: CASSESVAREAFF.

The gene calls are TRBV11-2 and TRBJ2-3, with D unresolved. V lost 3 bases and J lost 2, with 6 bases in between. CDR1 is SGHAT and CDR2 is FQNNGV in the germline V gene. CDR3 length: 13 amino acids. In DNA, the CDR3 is TGTGCCAGCAGCTTTTCAGCCACAGATACGCAGTATTTT. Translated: CASSFSATDTQYF.

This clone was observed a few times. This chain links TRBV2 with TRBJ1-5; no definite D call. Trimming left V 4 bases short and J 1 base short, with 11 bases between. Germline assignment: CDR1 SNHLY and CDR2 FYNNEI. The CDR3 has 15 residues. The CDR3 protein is CASSASGSSNQPQHF. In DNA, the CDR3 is TGTGCCAGCAGTGCGTCGGGAAGCAGCAATCAGCCCCAGCATTTT.

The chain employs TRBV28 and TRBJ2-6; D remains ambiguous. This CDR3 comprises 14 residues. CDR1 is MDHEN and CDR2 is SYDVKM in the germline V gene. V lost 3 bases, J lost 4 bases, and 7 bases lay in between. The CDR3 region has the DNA TGTGCCAGCAGTTTTGGTGGGGGGGCCAACGTCCTGACTTTC. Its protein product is CASSFGGGANVLTF.